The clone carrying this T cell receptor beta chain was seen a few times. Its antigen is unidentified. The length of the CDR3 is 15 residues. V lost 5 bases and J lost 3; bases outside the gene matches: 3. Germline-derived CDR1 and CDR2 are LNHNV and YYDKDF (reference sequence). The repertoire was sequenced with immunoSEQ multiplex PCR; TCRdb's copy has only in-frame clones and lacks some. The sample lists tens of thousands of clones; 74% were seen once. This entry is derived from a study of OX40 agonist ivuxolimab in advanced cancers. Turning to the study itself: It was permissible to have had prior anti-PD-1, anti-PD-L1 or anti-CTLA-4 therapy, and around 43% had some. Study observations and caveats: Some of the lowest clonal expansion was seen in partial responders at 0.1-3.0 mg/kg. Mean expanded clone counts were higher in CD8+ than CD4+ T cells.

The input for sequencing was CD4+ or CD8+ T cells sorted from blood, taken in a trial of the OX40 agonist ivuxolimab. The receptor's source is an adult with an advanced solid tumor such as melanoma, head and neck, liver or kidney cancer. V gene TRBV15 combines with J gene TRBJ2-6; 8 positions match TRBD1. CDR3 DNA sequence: TGTGCCACCAGCCGGACAGGGTTTGGGGCCAACGTCCTGACTTTC. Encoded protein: CATSRTGFGANVLTF.